This TCR beta chain comes out of a study of blood T cell repertoires in COVID-19. Whole-study context: The United States, Italy and Spain supplied acute and convalescent COVID-19 samples. PBMCs, B-cell-depleted T cells, or T cells were the source of the cDNA or gDNA that made up the material.

In the authors' workflow: Amplification of reference gene primers provided the estimated nucleated cell counts. Using immunoSEQ multiplex PCR, the repertoire was profiled, and TCRdb retains in-frame clones only, with some absent. D and trimming come from the DNA, and the V and J calls and clone size come from that table. The top ten hold around 2.9% of the sample, which has approximately 200,000 clones, about nine tenths seen once. CDR1 is SGHTA, CDR2 FQGNSA, per germline. The CDR3 covers 14 residues. J gave up 3 bases and V 5 bases, and 6 bases lay outside the gene matches. Sequencing was performed on peripheral blood. The chain joins TRBV7-2 to TRBJ2-5, with 7 bases identical to TRBD1. This clonotype was obtained from a woman aged 55-69 years with acute or convalescent COVID-19. DNA for the CDR3: TGTGCCAGCAGCCCAACAGGGGCAGAAGAGACCCAGTACTTC. Encoded protein: CASSPTGAEETQYF. The full variable domain, completed using reference TRBV7-2 and TRBJ2-5, is GAGVSQSPSNKVTEKGKDVELRCDPISGHTALYWYRQSLGQGLEFLIYFQGNSAPDKSGLPSDRFSAERTGGSVSTLTIQRTQQEDSAVYLCASSPTGAEETQYFGPGTRLLVL.